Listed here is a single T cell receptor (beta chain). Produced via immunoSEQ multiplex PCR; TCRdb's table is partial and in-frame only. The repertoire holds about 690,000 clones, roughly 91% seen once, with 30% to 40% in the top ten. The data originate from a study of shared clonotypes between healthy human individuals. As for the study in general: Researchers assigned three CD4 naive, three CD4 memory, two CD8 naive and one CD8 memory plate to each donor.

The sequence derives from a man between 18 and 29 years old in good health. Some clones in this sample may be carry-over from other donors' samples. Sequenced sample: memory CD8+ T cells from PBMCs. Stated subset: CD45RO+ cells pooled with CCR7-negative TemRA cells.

CDR3 DNA: TGTGCCAGCAGTAGACATTTGGTGAATGAGCAGTACTTC. Amino acids: CASSRHLVNEQYF. The rearrangement uses TRBV28 and TRBJ2-7; D is unresolved. V was cut by 5 bases and J by 7 bases, with 15 bases left in between. The CDR3 is 13 amino acids. CDR1 is MDHEN and CDR2 is SYDVKM in the germline V gene.